This TCR beta chain is from a study of T cells in Graves' hyperthyroidism and ophthalmopathy. Study-wide context: Peripheral blood collection took place at initial diagnosis, before any treatment.

This CDR3 region has 14 residues. Germline V gene data show CDR1 as SNHLY and CDR2 as FYNNEI. V lost 9 bases to trimming and J lost 2 bases; unmatched junction nucleotides: 5. Study-wide findings and caveats: A model of 13 V-J pairs discriminated ophthalmopathy from stable hyperthyroidism.

Orbital computed tomography and thyroid ultrasound, together with serum TRAb and thyroxine and clinical symptoms, were used for diagnoses. From 9 to 10 ml of fresh peripheral blood, PBMCs were isolated. TCR beta CDR3 regions were amplified from RNA. Researchers ran a first-round RT-PCR on the TCR CDR3 using the HTBI primer set. TCRdb re-derived calls from the multiplex PCR reads in MiXCR, one entry per CDR3 protein. The table records about 600,000 distinct CDR3 sequences, around 13% of them present only once. Only a few counts were recorded for this clonotype. Antigen: not known. The source of this sequence is a woman aged 50 to 65 with Graves' ophthalmopathy. This sequence joins TRBV2 and TRBJ1-4; 8 bases fit TRBD1. The sequenced sample was blood. In nucleotides, the CDR3 is TGTGCCAGGAGAAGGACAGGGACTAATGAAAAACTGTTTTTT. It codes for CARRRTGTNEKLFF.